The 32 T cell receptor beta chains listed next were all sequenced from one sample in a study of OX40 agonist ivuxolimab in advanced cancers. Clones were read by immunoSEQ multiplex PCR, and TCRdb kept only the in-frame ones, dropping some. The table records around 60,000 clones, 85% to 95% of them present only once. The sample here was CD4+ or CD8+ T cells sorted from blood, taken in a trial of the OX40 agonist ivuxolimab. The receptor set was obtained from an adult with an advanced solid tumor such as melanoma, head and neck, liver or kidney cancer.

The gene calls are TRBV29-1 and TRBJ2-3; tentative D call: TRBD2 (6 bases). The CDR3 extends over 14 amino acids. Per germline, CDR1 SQVTM and CDR2 ANQGSEA. Trimming pared 4 bases from V and 0 bases from J, leaving 11 bases between. CDR3 sequence reads: CSVVGSGSTDTQYF. As DNA, the CDR3 is TGCAGCGTTGTAGGGAGCGGGAGCACAGATACGCAGTATTTT.

The rearrangement links TRBV6-5 to TRBJ2-5; 11 bases are shared with TRBD2. CDR3 size: 15 residues. The V gene's germline CDR1 is MNHEY and CDR2 SVGAGI. V gave up 6 bases and J gave up 2 bases; unmatched junction bases: 5. CDR3 coding DNA: TGTGCCAGCAGGGCCGGGACTAGCGGACAAGAGACCCAGTACTTC. Translating gives CASRAGTSGQETQYF.

The chain carries TRBV19 and TRBJ2-7; D tentatively reads TRBD1 or TRBD2 (5 bases each). CDR3 length: 15 residues. CDR1 is LNHDA, CDR2 SQIVND, per germline (reference sequence). The V and J ends lost 5 bases and 5 bases respectively, with 19 bases between them. The CDR3 nucleotides read TGTGCCAGTAGTGCTACTCCGGGACCGTCCAACGAGCAGTACTTC. Its protein product is CASSATPGPSNEQYF.

On this clone: This sample also contains other DNA sequences that code for the same CDR3. This sequence joins TRBV27 and TRBJ2-7; 9 bases map to TRBD1. The germline CDR1 and CDR2 sequences are MNHEY and SMNVEV (reference sequence). The CDR3 has 13 residues. With 3 bases clipped from V and 3 bases from J, the junction kept 0 bases outside the gene matches. This chain's CDR3 is CASSLTGGYEQYF. In DNA, the CDR3 is TGTGCCAGCAGTTTGACAGGGGGCTACGAGCAGTACTTC.

This clone was counted once. The J gene is TRBJ2-7, the V gene TRBV11-2; no firm D call. CDR3 length equals 11 residues. The germline V and J ends were trimmed by 3 bases and 5 bases, with 5 bases remaining between them. Germline CDR1 and CDR2: SGHAT and FQNNGV. The CDR3 DNA sequence: TGTGCCAGCAGCTTGTCCCACGAGCAGTACTTC. It codes for CASSLSHEQYF.

The V and J genes are TRBV7-9 and TRBJ2-7; D not certain. V lost 2 bases, J lost 6 bases, and 5 bases lay in between. This CDR3 is built from 11 residues. Germline loops: CDR1 SEHNR, CDR2 FQNEAQ (reference sequence). The CDR3 region has the DNA TGTGCCAGCAGCTTATCTTTCGAGCAGTACTTC. As protein: CASSLSFEQYF.

This clone was observed a single time. V usage is TRBV19 and J usage is TRBJ2-1, with TRBD2 matching 8 bases. The CDR3 is made up of 14 amino acids. Germline CDR1 reads LNHDA; CDR2 reads SQIVND (reference sequence). J lost 4 bases, V lost 5 bases, and 4 bases had no gene match. CDR3 nucleotide sequence: TGTGCCAGTAGTCCAGCGGGGGCTTACAATGAGCAGTTCTTC. This codes for CASSPAGAYNEQFF.

The rearrangement joins TRBV7-9 to TRBJ1-4; TRBD1 matches 7 bases. V lost 4 bases, J lost 7 bases, and 3 bases stayed unmatched. Looked up from germline, CDR1 is SEHNR and CDR2 is FQNEAQ (reference sequence). The CDR3 is 13 residues long. This CDR3 reads CASSWDSREKLFF. The CDR3 nucleotides read TGTGCCAGCAGCTGGGACAGCCGTGAAAAACTGTTTTTT.

The V gene is TRBV7-2, the J gene TRBJ2-2; perhaps TRBD1 as D (5 bases). CDR1 is SGHTA, CDR2 FQGNSA, per germline. CDR3 length equals 15 residues. Trimming left V 3 bases short and J 1 base short, with 9 bases between. DNA for the CDR3: TGTGCCAGCAGCTTCACGACAGTGAACACCGGGGAGCTGTTTTTT. Translating it yields CASSFTTVNTGELFF.

The gene calls are TRBV27 and TRBJ2-1; D unresolved. The CDR3 runs to 15 residues. V was trimmed by 3 bases and J by 1 base, leaving 10 bases between them. CDR1 MNHEY and CDR2 SMNVEV come from the germline V gene (reference sequence). The CDR3 reads CASSFSSASYNEQFF. In DNA, the CDR3 is TGTGCCAGCAGTTTTAGTAGTGCTTCCTACAATGAGCAGTTCTTC.

The chain has TRBV6-4 and TRBJ2-4; 7 positions match TRBD1. The CDR3 totals 18 residues. V shed 7 bases, J shed 2 bases, and the junction held 17 bases outside the gene matches. CDR1 is MRHNA, CDR2 SNTAGT, per germline. The CDR3 spells CASNPEPTGLRTKNIQYF. In DNA form, the CDR3 reads TGTGCCAGCAACCCCGAACCGACAGGGCTAAGAACCAAAAACATTCAGTACTTC.

The V gene is TRBV11-2, the J gene TRBJ1-1; no clear D. Germline values: CDR1 SGHAT, CDR2 FQNNGV. Trimming took 0 bases from V and 4 from J, leaving 9 bases between them. The CDR3 runs to 14 residues. The DNA for the CDR3 is TGTGCCAGCAGCTTAGAAGGGCCACCCACTGAAGCTTTCTTT. Protein: CASSLEGPPTEAFF.

The rearrangement uses TRBV28 and TRBJ2-7, with 7 bases identical to TRBD2. CDR3 length: 15 amino acids. Per the germline V gene, CDR1 is MDHEN and CDR2 is SYDVKM. Unmatched junction bases numbered 5, after V lost 3 bases and J lost 0 bases. Here the CDR3 DNA reads TGTGCCAGCAGTTTCGCTAGCGGAGTCTCCTACGAGCAGTACTTC. Protein product: CASSFASGVSYEQYF.

The chain carries TRBV6-6 and TRBJ2-7; the D call may be TRBD1 or TRBD2 (6 bases each). Trimming removed 6 bases from V and 2 bases from J, with 17 bases in between. The V gene's germline CDR1 is MNHNY and CDR2 SVGAGI (reference sequence). The length of the CDR3 is 15 residues. CDR3 in DNA: TGTGCCAGCAGGGGGACAAGGGGGGCCCCCTACGAGCAGTACTTC. This sequence encodes CASRGTRGAPYEQYF.

This clone has just one count. V usage is TRBV19 and J usage is TRBJ2-3; D not resolved. The germline V gene encodes CDR1 LNHDA and CDR2 SQIVND (reference sequence). V was shortened by 0 bases and J by 8 bases, with 12 bases between the two germline ends. The CDR3 runs to 14 residues. The CDR3 DNA sequence: TGTGCCAGTAGTATAGATCTATGGGCTTCTACGCAGTATTTT. Translating gives CASSIDLWASTQYF.

This rearrangement joins TRBV11-3 to TRBJ2-2; 9 bases map to TRBD1. Germline V gene sequence: CDR1 SGHNT, CDR2 YENEEA. With V trimmed by 8 bases and J by 3 bases, 4 bases remained unmatched. This CDR3 spans 14 amino acids. CDR3 in amino acids: CASEGTGHTGELFF. The CDR3 DNA follows: TGTGCCAGCGAGGGGACAGGGCACACCGGGGAGCTGTTTTTT. The whole variable domain, remainder taken from reference TRBV11-3 and TRBJ2-2, is EAGVVQSPRYKIIEKKQPVAFWCNPISGHNTLYWYLQNLGQGPELLIRYENEEAVDDSQLPKDRFSAERLKGVDSTLKIQPAELGDSAVYLCASEGTGHTGELFFGEGSRLTVL.

The chain has TRBV9 and TRBJ2-5; D call uncertain. The DNA end is a closer match to TRBJ2-7, so the J assignment may be wrong. This CDR3 comprises 15 residues. Germline CDR1 and CDR2: SGDLS and YYNGEE. CDR3 amino acids: CASSVGSELYYEQYF. The CDR3 DNA is TGTGCCAGCAGCGTAGGATCAGAATTATACTACGAGCAGTACTTC.

The chain employs TRBV13 and TRBJ2-7, with D unclear. Looked up from germline, CDR1 is PRHDT and CDR2 is FYEKMQ (reference sequence). This CDR3 is 10 amino acids long. V was trimmed by 8 bases and J by 5 bases, leaving 7 bases between them. The CDR3 here is CASGNNEQYF. The CDR3 coding sequence is TGTGCCAGCGGAAATAACGAGCAGTACTTC.

This clone was seen once. This chain links TRBV7-9 with TRBJ2-7, with D unresolved. The V gene lost 3 bases and the J gene lost 2 bases, with 8 bases spanning the gap. CDR3 length equals 13 residues. Per germline, CDR1 SEHNR and CDR2 FQNEAQ (reference sequence). The DNA of the CDR3 is TGTGCCAGCAGCTTCGGCGCAACCTACGAGCAGTACTTC. As protein: CASSFGATYEQYF.

The J gene is TRBJ1-4, the V gene TRBV7-9; D call uncertain. The germline V gene encodes CDR1 SEHNR and CDR2 FQNEAQ (reference sequence). The CDR3 loop spans 15 amino acids. Trimming removed 4 bases from V and 0 bases from J, with 9 bases in between. Here the CDR3 reads CASSSAQSTNEKLFF. The CDR3 region has the DNA TGTGCCAGCAGCTCCGCTCAGTCAACTAATGAAAAACTGTTTTTT.

The genes are TRBV2 and TRBJ1-2; D gene unclear. Trimming pared 7 bases from V and 3 bases from J, leaving 9 bases between. From germline, CDR1 is SNHLY and CDR2 FYNNEI. This CDR3 is 12 amino acids long. The CDR3 spells CASIGGYYGYTF. Written as DNA, the CDR3 is TGTGCCAGCATCGGCGGTTACTATGGCTACACCTTC.

The chain recombines TRBV2 with TRBJ1-5, with 7 bases identical to TRBD1. The germline gives CDR1 SNHLY, CDR2 FYNNEI. V was clipped by 6 bases and J by 2 bases; unmatched bases: 13. This CDR3 spans 17 amino acids. CDR3 amino acids: CASSVDRDDRGNQPQHF. CDR3 bases: TGTGCCAGCAGCGTAGACAGGGATGATCGAGGCAATCAGCCCCAGCATTTT.

This sequence joins TRBV9 and TRBJ2-7; 7 nucleotides line up with TRBD2. Germline V gene data show CDR1 as SGDLS and CDR2 as YYNGEE. With 4 bases clipped from V and 0 bases from J, the junction kept 4 bases outside the gene matches. CDR3 size: 14 residues. This CDR3 reads CASSPSGASYEQYF. The DNA for the CDR3 is TGTGCCAGCAGCCCCAGCGGGGCCTCCTACGAGCAGTACTTC.

CDR3 protein: CSVDHTEAFF. The CDR3 DNA reads as TGCAGCGTTGATCACACTGAAGCTTTCTTT. This chain uses TRBV29-1 with TRBJ1-1; D remains unclear. There are 10 residues in the CDR3. Germline lookup yields CDR1 SQVTM and CDR2 ANQGSEA. V lost 3 bases and J 3 bases, leaving 2 bases between the germline ends.

The CDR3 region is CASRPLAGGYNEQFF. For the CDR3, the DNA is TGTGCCAGCAGACCTCTGGCGGGAGGGTACAATGAGCAGTTCTTC. The chain has TRBV27 and TRBJ2-1, with 9 positions matching TRBD2. CDR3 length equals 15 residues. V shed 6 bases, J shed 4 bases, and the junction held 7 bases outside the gene matches. CDR1 is MNHEY and CDR2 is SMNVEV in the germline V gene (reference sequence).

The chain employs TRBV5-5 and TRBJ2-1; D is perhaps TRBD2 (5 bases). Trimming removed 5 bases from V and 2 bases from J, with 17 bases in between. The CDR3 contains 16 residues. CDR1 and CDR2 (germline): SGHKS, YYEKEE (reference sequence). CDR3 in amino acids: CASRPEGHPTYNEQFF. DNA of the CDR3: TGTGCCAGCAGACCCGAGGGCCACCCGACCTACAATGAGCAGTTCTTC.

The V call is TRBV5-1, the J call TRBJ2-7, with 9 bases identical to TRBD1. CDR3 length equals 14 residues. After removal of 7 bases from V and 4 bases from J, the junction contained 9 bases not matched to a gene. Looked up from germline, CDR1 is SGHRS and CDR2 is YFSETQ. The CDR3: CASSSGTGTYEQYF. DNA of the CDR3: TGCGCCAGCTCCTCCGGGACAGGGACATACGAGCAGTACTTC.

The CDR3 DNA sequence: TGTGCCAGCAGTGGCCGCAGGTCATCCTACGAGCAGTACTTC. It encodes CASSGRRSSYEQYF. The rearrangement joins TRBV25-1 to TRBJ2-7; D remains ambiguous. Germline V gene sequence: CDR1 MGHDK, CDR2 SYGVNS. CDR3 length equals 14 residues. Deletions cut 4 bases from V and 1 base from J, with 11 bases between.

The gene calls are TRBV9 and TRBJ2-1; TRBD2 might be the D (6 bases). CDR3 length equals 15 residues. The V end was cut by 3 bases, the J end by 6 bases, with 16 bases between. Germline values: CDR1 SGDLS, CDR2 YYNGEE. In DNA, the CDR3 is TGTGCCAGCAGCGGGAAGGCGCAGGGAGGCAATGAGCAGTTCTTC. This encodes CASSGKAQGGNEQFF.

The genes are TRBV7-9 and TRBJ2-5, with a weak D call TRBD1 (5 bases). Germline V gene sequence: CDR1 SEHNR, CDR2 FQNEAQ (reference sequence). V lost 5 bases and J lost 2, with 24 bases in between. This CDR3 is 18 amino acids long. The CDR3 bases are TGTGCCAGCAGCCGACAGTTTACTAAAGCTGCCAGTCAAGAGACCCAGTACTTC. As protein: CASSRQFTKAASQETQYF.

This chain links TRBV20-1 with TRBJ2-5, with D uncertain. V dropped 3 bases and J dropped 1 base, with 3 bases sitting between them. This CDR3 is built from 11 residues. Germline V CDR1 and CDR2: DFQATT, SNEGSKA (reference sequence). The CDR3 is CSASGQETQYF. The CDR3 bases are TGCAGTGCTAGCGGCCAAGAGACCCAGTACTTC.

J is TRBJ2-2 and V is TRBV2; D perhaps matches TRBD1 (5 bases). The CDR3 is 13 residues long. CDR1 is SNHLY, CDR2 FYNNEI, per germline. V gave up 6 bases and J gave up 5 bases, with 10 bases separating them. The CDR3 here is CASSYGQTGELFF. CDR3 DNA sequence: TGTGCCAGCAGCTACGGACAAACCGGGGAGCTGTTTTTT. Full variable domain (missing parts from reference TRBV2 and TRBJ2-2): EPEVTQTPSHQVTQMGQEVILRCVPISNHLYFYWYRQILGQKVEFLVSFYNNEISEKSEIFDDQFSVERPDGSNFTLKIRSTKLEDSAMYFCASSYGQTGELFFGEGSRLTVL.